This T cell receptor beta chain originates from a study of T cell responses to AZD1222 COVID-19 vaccine. Only in-frame clones appear in the TCRdb table, and some are missing; sequencing was by immunoSEQ multiplex PCR. Among roughly 150,000 clones listed, 85% to 90% were seen once. Points from the study as a whole: At baseline, just five or six AZD1222 recipients tested seropositive. Clonal diversity may have been underestimated in mostly white British donors. CD4 TCRs covered the whole spike, strongest at regions 160-218 and 743-854. In the spike-specific TCR repertoire, nearly half reportedly target unmutated variant regions.

Trimming stripped 7 bases from V and 5 bases from J, with 14 bases between. The CDR3 consists of 14 residues. The germline V gene has CDR1 SGHVS and CDR2 FQNEAQ. As concerns this clone: Its antigen remains unidentified.

This receptor was taken from an adult who received the AZD1222 COVID-19 vaccine. Source: peripheral blood, taken 28 days after the second AZD1222 dose. The V gene is TRBV7-8, the J gene TRBJ2-2, with D perhaps given as TRBD1 or TRBD2 (7 bases each). Here the CDR3 DNA reads TGTGCCAGCACCAGGGGGGGTAGGACCGGGGAGCTGTTTTTT. Translation: CASTRGGRTGELFF.